This paragraph covers one TCR beta chain sequence. Its antigen remains unidentified. Time point of the sample: pretreatment peripheral blood. Assay: immunoSEQ multiplex PCR; the TCRdb copy retains only in-frame clones and omits some. The sample includes roughly 100,000 clones, around 92% seen only once; the top ten take 0.85% to 1%. This specimen belongs to a study of PD-L1 blockade in urothelial cancer. As for the study in general: Blood was subjected to analysis at 3 weeks (second dose) and 6 weeks following treatment start. Among blood samples, the median T cell count was some 150,000.

General study results and limits: At 3 weeks on treatment, tumor-associated clones expanded more with durable benefit.

Sequencing was performed on PBMCs, taken around atezolizumab (anti-PD-L1) treatment. This TCR was sampled from a woman over 75 with urothelial cancer.

The CDR3 region is CASSRKTGVQETQYF. DNA for the CDR3: TGTGCCAGTAGTAGGAAGACAGGGGTCCAGGAGACCCAGTACTTC. The genes are TRBV19 and TRBJ2-5; 8 nucleotides line up with TRBD1. V trimming: 4 bases; J trimming: 5 bases; junction bases outside the gene matches: 9. The CDR3 sequence is 15 residues long. Looked up from germline, CDR1 is LNHDA and CDR2 is SQIVND (reference sequence). The full variable domain, its missing parts supplied by reference TRBV19 and TRBJ2-5, is DGGITQSPKYLFRKEGQNVTLSCEQNLNHDAMYWYRQDPGQGLRLIYYSQIVNDFQKGDIAEGYSVSREKKESFPLTVTSAQKNPTAFYLCASSRKTGVQETQYFGPGTRLLVL.